The clone carrying this T cell receptor (beta chain) was picked up a small number of times. Its specificity is not known. This record belongs to a study of T cells in Graves' hyperthyroidism and ophthalmopathy. The length of the CDR3 is 16 residues. Looked up from germline, CDR1 is ENHRY and CDR2 is SYGVKD. The V end lost 5 bases, the J end lost 4 bases, and 18 bases lay between the germline ends. Whole-study results and caveats: Stable hyperthyroidism was told apart from ophthalmopathy by a model built on 13 V-J features.

Amplification of TCR beta CDR3 regions was performed using RNA transcripts as template. RT-PCR in the first round (using the HTBI primer set) targeted the TCR CDR3. TCRdb fed the multiplex PCR reads into MiXCR, producing one record per CDR3 protein. This sample has around 600,000 distinct CDR3 sequences, with 40% to 55% found just once. The TCR was taken from an adult man with Graves' disease, either hyperthyroidism or ophthalmopathy (not recorded which). The rearrangement uses TRBV10-3 and TRBJ1-5; D call uncertain. Material for sequencing was peripheral blood or thyroid tissue (not recorded which). The CDR3 DNA reads as TGTGCCATCAGTACGGAGGCGATTCGTTATAATCAGCCCCAGCATTTT. It translates to CAISTEAIRYNQPQHF.